The following is a T cell receptor (beta chain) sequence with its context. These data originate in a study of blood T cell repertoires in COVID-19. Study-level information: Samples of COVID-19 (acute and convalescent) were obtained from the United States, Italy and Spain. Sources were T cells, B-cell-depleted T cells, or PBMCs; the material itself was cDNA or gDNA.

Under the authors' procedure: Estimation of nucleated cell counts was performed using reference gene primer amplification. Sequencing was performed with immunoSEQ multiplex PCR; in TCRdb, only in-frame clones are kept and a portion is missing. For V, J and clone size, that table is used; D and trimming come from the DNA. The sample holds almost 300,000 clones, around 90% seen once. The sequencing input was peripheral blood. The receptor comes from a man between 65 and 85 years old with acute or convalescent COVID-19.

DNA of the CDR3: TGTGCCAGCAGCTTAACACGGACTAGCGGAGAGACCCAGTACTTC. Residues: CASSLTRTSGETQYF. The chain couples TRBV7-3 to TRBJ2-5; TRBD2 agrees at 10 bases. Trimming removed 0 bases from V and 4 bases from J; junction bases left unmatched: 2. The CDR3 totals 15 residues. CDR1 and CDR2 from the germline V gene are SGHTA and FQGTGA.